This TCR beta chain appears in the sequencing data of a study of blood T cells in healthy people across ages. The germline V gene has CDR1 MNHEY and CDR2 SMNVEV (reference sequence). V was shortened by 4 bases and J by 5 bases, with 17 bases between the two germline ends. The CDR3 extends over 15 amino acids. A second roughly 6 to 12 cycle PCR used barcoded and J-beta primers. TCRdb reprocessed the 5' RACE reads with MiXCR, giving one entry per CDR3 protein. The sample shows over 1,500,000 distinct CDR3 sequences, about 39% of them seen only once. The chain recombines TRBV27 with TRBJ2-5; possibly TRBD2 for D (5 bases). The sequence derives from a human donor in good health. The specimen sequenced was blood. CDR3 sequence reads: CASSWLSGRGETQYF. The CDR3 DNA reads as TGTGCCAGCAGTTGGCTTTCGGGCAGAGGGGAGACCCAGTACTTC.